This TCR beta chain is drawn from a study of shared clonotypes between healthy human individuals (TCRdb year 2020). With respect to the entire study: The cohort comprised two women and three men aged 18 to 49 years. Per donor, three plates each were used for CD4 naive and CD4 memory, two for CD8 naive, and one for CD8 memory. To estimate repertoire size and how much clonotype sharing occurs between individuals, the study deeply sequenced the blood TCR repertoires of five healthy adults. Libraries were prepared and TCR repertoires were sequenced by different laboratories using diverse techniques, in order to increase sequencing depth and limit assay-specific biases. Between about 0.94 and 8.9 billion PBMCs per donor were obtained by leukapheresis. Study-level results and caveats: Rarefaction of sorted-subset datasets indicated incomplete sequencing despite the large sequencing depth. Sampling was limited to blood, and TCR repertoires in tissue likely differ from TCR repertoires in blood. Larger estimated clonotype richness was generally found for naive subsets than for memory subsets. Pairwise subsampling indicated that sequencing depth was expected to affect the degree of clonotype sharing among donors. Higher generation probabilities were observed for clonotypes shared by all four sorted-subset donors than for non-shared clonotypes. The genetic and exposure-history diversity represented was limited by the small number of donors. Sharing across several donors was observed for 4.5% to 6.5% of naive CD4, under 4% of naive CD8, 2% to 2.5% of memory CD4, and approximately 0.41% of memory CD8 clonotypes.

The CDR3 sequence holds 15 residues, the cysteine and phenylalanine included. Here the CDR3 DNA is all that survives: 45 bases in frame from base 1. V is pruned by 6 bases and J by 8 bases, leaving 10 bases of the junction without a gene match. CDR1 and CDR2 are drawn from the germline V gene: SQVTM, ANQGSEA. This clone showed up just once. Its antigen remains undetermined. The sample holds no much larger clone one base away, and base qualities are not on file. Using the deep immunoSEQ assay, TCR CDR3 regions were amplified from genomic DNA by multiplex PCR. Extracted genomic DNA from each cell subset was distributed evenly across all wells of several immunoSEQ 96-well plates, and each plate was treated as a replicate. For sorted subsets, each replicate PCR was loaded with 200 ng genomic DNA, equivalent to 25,000 to 35,000 T cell genomes. Purified libraries were measured with a Qubit 3.0 fluorometer, size-checked on a Bioanalyzer 2100, and measured again with the KAPA Library Quantification kit. Each immunoSEQ 96-well plate was sequenced on its own single-read 150-cycle Illumina NextSeq 550 flow cell. Concerning the study's data processing: Because the immunoSEQ output held only junctional sequences and lacked quality scores, the filtering could not match the filtering applied to full-length reads. Sequences were annotated with PyIR, a Python wrapper for IgBLAST v1.9, using IMGT germline references to assign V/J genes and CDR3. Reads were removed for weak V/J assignments (E-value above 1e-6), missing CDR3, stop codons, out-of-frame junctions, or ambiguous translated residues. V3J clonotypes were defined as sequences sharing the same inferred V gene, J gene, and CDR3 amino acid sequence. The percentage overlap between two repertoires was calculated by dividing the number of shared unique clonotypes by the size of the smaller repertoire. Three approaches were used to assess repertoire richness: RTK rarefaction, the Chao1 estimator, and Recon v2.1 estimates of unobserved clonotypes. For all TCRbeta clonotypes obtained by the gDNA method from four donors, generation probabilities were computed with OLGA. TCRdb limited this immuneACCESS table to in-frame rearrangements with V and J called. A share of clones is missing; checked studies link under half to unresolved V genes, and the rest is unexplained. The D gene and trimming were derived from the DNA, and the V and J assignments and clone size from that table. This sample gives 2 million to 2.5 million clones in total; less than 95% of them show up just once. Approximately 0.39% of the sample rests with the top ten.

The donors were healthy, HIV-negative adults with no recently reported acute infections or vaccinations. Only Caucasian adults living in Nashville, Tennessee, USA were represented among the donors. CD4+ T cells were enriched through magnetic negative selection, after which naive cells were positively selected on CD45RA and the remaining negative fraction served as the memory subset. Blood was obtained by leukapheresis, after which PBMCs were separated by Ficoll-Histopaque density gradient centrifugation and cryopreserved in liquid nitrogen vapor phase. Analytical flow cytometry was used to check the purity and quantity of every magnetically sorted T cell population. Each sorted fraction had its genomic DNA isolated and then quantified by UV absorbance on a Nanodrop 2000c.

The V and J segments used are TRBV29-1 and TRBJ2-1; 13 bases in the middle match TRBD2. The specimen sequenced was naive CD4+ T cells from PBMCs. The cell subset or site label corresponds to: CD45RA+ positively selected. This sequence was found in a man aged 18 to 30 in good health. Some clones in this sample may be carry-over from other donors' samples. The CDR3 region reads CSVGGLAGVRDEQFF. The DNA reads as follows: TGCAGCGTGGGCGGACTAGCGGGAGTTAGGGATGAGCAGTTCTTC.